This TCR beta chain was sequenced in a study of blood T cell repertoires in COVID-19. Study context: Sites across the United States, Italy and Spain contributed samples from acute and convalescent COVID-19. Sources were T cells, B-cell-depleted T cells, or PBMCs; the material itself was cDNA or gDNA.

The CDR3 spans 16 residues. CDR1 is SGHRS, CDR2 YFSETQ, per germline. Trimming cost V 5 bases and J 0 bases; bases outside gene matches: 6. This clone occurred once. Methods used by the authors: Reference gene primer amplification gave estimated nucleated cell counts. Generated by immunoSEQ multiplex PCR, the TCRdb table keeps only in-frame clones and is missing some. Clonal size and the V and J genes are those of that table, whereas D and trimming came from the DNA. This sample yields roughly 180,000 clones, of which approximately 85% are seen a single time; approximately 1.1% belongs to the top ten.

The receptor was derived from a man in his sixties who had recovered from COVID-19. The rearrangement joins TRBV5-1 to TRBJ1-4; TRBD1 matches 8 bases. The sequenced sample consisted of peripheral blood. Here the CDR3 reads CASRPGGLATNEKLFF. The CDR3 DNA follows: TGCGCCAGCAGACCAGGGGGCCTCGCAACTAATGAAAAACTGTTTTTT.